The 2 T cell receptor beta chains given below trace back to one sample, sequenced in a study of T cell responses to AZD1222 COVID-19 vaccine. The method was immunoSEQ multiplex PCR; TCRdb's version includes in-frame clones alone and lacks a portion of them. In the table there are 150,000 to 200,000 clones, approximately 93% of which are singletons. The starting material was peripheral blood, obtained 28 days after the second AZD1222 dose. Receptors originate from an adult who received the AZD1222 COVID-19 vaccine.

V is TRBV7-2 and J is TRBJ2-2, with TRBD1 identical over 9 bases. This CDR3 region has 16 residues. Germline V gene sequence: CDR1 SGHTA, CDR2 FQGNSA. Losses at the gene ends were 4 bases for V and 6 bases for J; bases not matched to a gene: 9. CDR3 nucleotide sequence: TGTGCCAGCAGCTCCCGGGACAGGGCTCAGGCCGGGGAGCTGTTTTTT. Translating it yields CASSSRDRAQAGELFF.

The chain links TRBV9 to TRBJ1-1; tentatively, D is TRBD1 (5 bases). Germline V CDR1 and CDR2: SGDLS, YYNGEE. This CDR3 spans 12 amino acids. Between the trimmed V and J ends, which lost 5 bases and 4 bases, there was a span of 9 bases. DNA for the CDR3: TGTGCCAGCAGGCCGGGGGGCACTGAAGCTTTCTTT. Encoded protein: CASRPGGTEAFF.